Listed here are 10 T cell receptor beta chains from one sample, sequenced in a study of blood T cell repertoires in COVID-19. TCRdb's table, derived via immunoSEQ multiplex PCR, lists solely in-frame clones and lacks some. The table lists 130,000 or so clones, 84% of them singletons. Sequencing was done on a sample of PBMCs or T cells enriched from blood (not recorded which). The receptors originated from a woman in her forties or fifties with acute COVID-19.

This chain uses TRBV5-4 with TRBJ1-1, with D tentatively TRBD1 (5 bases). From germline, CDR1 is SGHNT and CDR2 YYREEE (reference sequence). The CDR3 has 14 residues. V gave up 4 bases and J gave up 1 base, with 11 bases separating them. CDR3 sequence: CASSPWGENTEAFF. CDR3 nucleotide sequence: TGTGCCAGCAGCCCCTGGGGGGAGAACACTGAAGCTTTCTTT. Filled out from reference TRBV5-4 and TRBJ1-1, the complete variable domain reads ETGVTQSPTHLIKTRGQQVTLRCSSQSGHNTVSWYQQALGQGPQFIFQYYREEENGRGNFPPRFSGLQFPNYSSELNVNALELDDSALYLCASSPWGENTEAFFGQGTRLTVV.

The CDR3 region is CASSPHTGGTYEQYF. The DNA of the CDR3 is TGTGCCAGCAGTCCCCACACAGGGGGGACCTACGAGCAGTACTTC. V gene TRBV28 combines with J gene TRBJ2-7; 8 positions match TRBD1. Trimming took 5 bases from V and 2 from J; bases not matched to a gene: 8. The CDR3 length is 15 residues. Germline values: CDR1 MDHEN, CDR2 SYDVKM.

This chain links TRBV5-1 with TRBJ2-3, with 12 bases that match TRBD2. Germline-derived CDR1 and CDR2 are SGHRS and YFSETQ. The CDR3 has 17 residues. J gave up 3 bases and V 4 bases, and 9 bases lay outside the gene matches. The CDR3 is CASSAGLAGGQTDTQYF. The CDR3 region has the DNA TGCGCCAGCAGCGCTGGGCTAGCGGGAGGGCAAACAGATACGCAGTATTTT.

The chain is built from TRBV7-2 and TRBJ2-4; no clear D. Trimming stripped 5 bases from V and 9 bases from J, with 8 bases between. Germline V gene lookup returns CDR1 SGHTA and CDR2 FQGNSA. CDR3 size: 11 residues. The CDR3, as DNA: TGTGCCAGCAGCCCCTCAGTCATTCAGTACTTC. Its translation: CASSPSVIQYF. The entire variable domain, with the rest obtained from reference TRBV7-2 and TRBJ2-4, is as follows: GAGVSQSPSNKVTEKGKDVELRCDPISGHTALYWYRQSLGQGLEFLIYFQGNSAPDKSGLPSDRFSAERTGGSVSTLTIQRTQQEDSAVYLCASSPSVIQYFGAGTRLSVL.

On this clone: Compared with germline, one end of the junction differs, possibly owing to a read error. The rearrangement joins TRBV18 to TRBJ1-2; D uncertain. Per germline, CDR1 KGHSH and CDR2 LQKENI. This CDR3 region has 13 residues. The CDR3 loop is CVSSPFTDGGYTF. For the CDR3, the DNA is TGTGTCAGCTCACCATTTACAGACGGTGGCTACACCTTC. The full variable domain, in which reference TRBV18 and TRBJ1-2 provide the parts outside the CDR3, is NAGVMQNPRHLVRRRGQEARLRCSPMKGHSHVYWYRQLPEEGLKFMVYLQKENIIDESGMPKERFSAEFPKEGPSILRIQQVVRGDSAAYFCVSSPFTDGGYTFGSGTRLTVV.

The chain links TRBV29-1 to TRBJ1-3; the D is unclear. Germline V gene sequence: CDR1 SQVTM, CDR2 ANQGSEA. V was pared by 6 bases and J by 0 bases, with 9 bases between. CDR3 length: 13 amino acids. CDR3 loop: CSVVGDSGNTIYF. In nucleotides, the CDR3 is TGCAGCGTGGTAGGAGACTCTGGAAACACCATATATTTT. The entire variable domain, with the rest obtained from reference TRBV29-1 and TRBJ1-3, is as follows: SAVISQKPSRDICQRGTSLTIQCQVDSQVTMMFWYRQQPGQSLTLIATANQGSEATYESGFVIDKFPISRPNLTFSTLTVSNMSPEDSSIYLCSVVGDSGNTIYFGEGSWLTVV.

The chain carries TRBV4-3 and TRBJ2-7, with a tentative D call TRBD1 (5 bases). This CDR3 spans 12 amino acids. CDR1 is LGHNA, CDR2 YSLEER, per germline. V was shortened by 0 bases and J by 9 bases, with 9 bases between the two germline ends. The DNA for the CDR3 is TGCGCCAGCAGCCAAGATGCAGGGCCGCAGTACTTC. The encoded protein is CASSQDAGPQYF.

The chain links TRBV10-3 to TRBJ1-5; perhaps TRBD1 as D (5 bases). The CDR3 has 15 amino acids. Germline lookup yields CDR1 ENHRY and CDR2 SYGVKD. Trimming stripped 9 bases from V and 3 bases from J, with 18 bases between. DNA for the CDR3: TGTGCCATAGCCCCCTCAGGAGGGACCAATCAGCCCCAGCATTTT. It encodes CAIAPSGGTNQPQHF.

The sample holds a few counts of this clone. The chain uses TRBV11-3 and TRBJ1-4; no clear D. V was trimmed by 6 bases and J by 8 bases, leaving 22 bases between them. The CDR3 totals 16 residues. The germline V gene encodes CDR1 SGHNT and CDR2 YENEEA. CDR3 nucleotide sequence: TGTGCCAGCAGTCGCGGTTCCAGTGGAGGTGGGGAAAAACTGTTTTTT. This codes for CASSRGSSGGGEKLFF.

The rearrangement uses TRBV5-4 and TRBJ2-7, with 7 nucleotides matching TRBD1. J was trimmed by 3 bases and V by 3 bases; bases with no gene match: 6. The CDR3 spans 14 residues. Germline assignment: CDR1 SGHNT and CDR2 YYREEE (reference sequence). The CDR3 nucleotides are TGTGCCAGCAGCTCCGGGACAGAGATCTACGAGCAGTACTTC. It specifies CASSSGTEIYEQYF.